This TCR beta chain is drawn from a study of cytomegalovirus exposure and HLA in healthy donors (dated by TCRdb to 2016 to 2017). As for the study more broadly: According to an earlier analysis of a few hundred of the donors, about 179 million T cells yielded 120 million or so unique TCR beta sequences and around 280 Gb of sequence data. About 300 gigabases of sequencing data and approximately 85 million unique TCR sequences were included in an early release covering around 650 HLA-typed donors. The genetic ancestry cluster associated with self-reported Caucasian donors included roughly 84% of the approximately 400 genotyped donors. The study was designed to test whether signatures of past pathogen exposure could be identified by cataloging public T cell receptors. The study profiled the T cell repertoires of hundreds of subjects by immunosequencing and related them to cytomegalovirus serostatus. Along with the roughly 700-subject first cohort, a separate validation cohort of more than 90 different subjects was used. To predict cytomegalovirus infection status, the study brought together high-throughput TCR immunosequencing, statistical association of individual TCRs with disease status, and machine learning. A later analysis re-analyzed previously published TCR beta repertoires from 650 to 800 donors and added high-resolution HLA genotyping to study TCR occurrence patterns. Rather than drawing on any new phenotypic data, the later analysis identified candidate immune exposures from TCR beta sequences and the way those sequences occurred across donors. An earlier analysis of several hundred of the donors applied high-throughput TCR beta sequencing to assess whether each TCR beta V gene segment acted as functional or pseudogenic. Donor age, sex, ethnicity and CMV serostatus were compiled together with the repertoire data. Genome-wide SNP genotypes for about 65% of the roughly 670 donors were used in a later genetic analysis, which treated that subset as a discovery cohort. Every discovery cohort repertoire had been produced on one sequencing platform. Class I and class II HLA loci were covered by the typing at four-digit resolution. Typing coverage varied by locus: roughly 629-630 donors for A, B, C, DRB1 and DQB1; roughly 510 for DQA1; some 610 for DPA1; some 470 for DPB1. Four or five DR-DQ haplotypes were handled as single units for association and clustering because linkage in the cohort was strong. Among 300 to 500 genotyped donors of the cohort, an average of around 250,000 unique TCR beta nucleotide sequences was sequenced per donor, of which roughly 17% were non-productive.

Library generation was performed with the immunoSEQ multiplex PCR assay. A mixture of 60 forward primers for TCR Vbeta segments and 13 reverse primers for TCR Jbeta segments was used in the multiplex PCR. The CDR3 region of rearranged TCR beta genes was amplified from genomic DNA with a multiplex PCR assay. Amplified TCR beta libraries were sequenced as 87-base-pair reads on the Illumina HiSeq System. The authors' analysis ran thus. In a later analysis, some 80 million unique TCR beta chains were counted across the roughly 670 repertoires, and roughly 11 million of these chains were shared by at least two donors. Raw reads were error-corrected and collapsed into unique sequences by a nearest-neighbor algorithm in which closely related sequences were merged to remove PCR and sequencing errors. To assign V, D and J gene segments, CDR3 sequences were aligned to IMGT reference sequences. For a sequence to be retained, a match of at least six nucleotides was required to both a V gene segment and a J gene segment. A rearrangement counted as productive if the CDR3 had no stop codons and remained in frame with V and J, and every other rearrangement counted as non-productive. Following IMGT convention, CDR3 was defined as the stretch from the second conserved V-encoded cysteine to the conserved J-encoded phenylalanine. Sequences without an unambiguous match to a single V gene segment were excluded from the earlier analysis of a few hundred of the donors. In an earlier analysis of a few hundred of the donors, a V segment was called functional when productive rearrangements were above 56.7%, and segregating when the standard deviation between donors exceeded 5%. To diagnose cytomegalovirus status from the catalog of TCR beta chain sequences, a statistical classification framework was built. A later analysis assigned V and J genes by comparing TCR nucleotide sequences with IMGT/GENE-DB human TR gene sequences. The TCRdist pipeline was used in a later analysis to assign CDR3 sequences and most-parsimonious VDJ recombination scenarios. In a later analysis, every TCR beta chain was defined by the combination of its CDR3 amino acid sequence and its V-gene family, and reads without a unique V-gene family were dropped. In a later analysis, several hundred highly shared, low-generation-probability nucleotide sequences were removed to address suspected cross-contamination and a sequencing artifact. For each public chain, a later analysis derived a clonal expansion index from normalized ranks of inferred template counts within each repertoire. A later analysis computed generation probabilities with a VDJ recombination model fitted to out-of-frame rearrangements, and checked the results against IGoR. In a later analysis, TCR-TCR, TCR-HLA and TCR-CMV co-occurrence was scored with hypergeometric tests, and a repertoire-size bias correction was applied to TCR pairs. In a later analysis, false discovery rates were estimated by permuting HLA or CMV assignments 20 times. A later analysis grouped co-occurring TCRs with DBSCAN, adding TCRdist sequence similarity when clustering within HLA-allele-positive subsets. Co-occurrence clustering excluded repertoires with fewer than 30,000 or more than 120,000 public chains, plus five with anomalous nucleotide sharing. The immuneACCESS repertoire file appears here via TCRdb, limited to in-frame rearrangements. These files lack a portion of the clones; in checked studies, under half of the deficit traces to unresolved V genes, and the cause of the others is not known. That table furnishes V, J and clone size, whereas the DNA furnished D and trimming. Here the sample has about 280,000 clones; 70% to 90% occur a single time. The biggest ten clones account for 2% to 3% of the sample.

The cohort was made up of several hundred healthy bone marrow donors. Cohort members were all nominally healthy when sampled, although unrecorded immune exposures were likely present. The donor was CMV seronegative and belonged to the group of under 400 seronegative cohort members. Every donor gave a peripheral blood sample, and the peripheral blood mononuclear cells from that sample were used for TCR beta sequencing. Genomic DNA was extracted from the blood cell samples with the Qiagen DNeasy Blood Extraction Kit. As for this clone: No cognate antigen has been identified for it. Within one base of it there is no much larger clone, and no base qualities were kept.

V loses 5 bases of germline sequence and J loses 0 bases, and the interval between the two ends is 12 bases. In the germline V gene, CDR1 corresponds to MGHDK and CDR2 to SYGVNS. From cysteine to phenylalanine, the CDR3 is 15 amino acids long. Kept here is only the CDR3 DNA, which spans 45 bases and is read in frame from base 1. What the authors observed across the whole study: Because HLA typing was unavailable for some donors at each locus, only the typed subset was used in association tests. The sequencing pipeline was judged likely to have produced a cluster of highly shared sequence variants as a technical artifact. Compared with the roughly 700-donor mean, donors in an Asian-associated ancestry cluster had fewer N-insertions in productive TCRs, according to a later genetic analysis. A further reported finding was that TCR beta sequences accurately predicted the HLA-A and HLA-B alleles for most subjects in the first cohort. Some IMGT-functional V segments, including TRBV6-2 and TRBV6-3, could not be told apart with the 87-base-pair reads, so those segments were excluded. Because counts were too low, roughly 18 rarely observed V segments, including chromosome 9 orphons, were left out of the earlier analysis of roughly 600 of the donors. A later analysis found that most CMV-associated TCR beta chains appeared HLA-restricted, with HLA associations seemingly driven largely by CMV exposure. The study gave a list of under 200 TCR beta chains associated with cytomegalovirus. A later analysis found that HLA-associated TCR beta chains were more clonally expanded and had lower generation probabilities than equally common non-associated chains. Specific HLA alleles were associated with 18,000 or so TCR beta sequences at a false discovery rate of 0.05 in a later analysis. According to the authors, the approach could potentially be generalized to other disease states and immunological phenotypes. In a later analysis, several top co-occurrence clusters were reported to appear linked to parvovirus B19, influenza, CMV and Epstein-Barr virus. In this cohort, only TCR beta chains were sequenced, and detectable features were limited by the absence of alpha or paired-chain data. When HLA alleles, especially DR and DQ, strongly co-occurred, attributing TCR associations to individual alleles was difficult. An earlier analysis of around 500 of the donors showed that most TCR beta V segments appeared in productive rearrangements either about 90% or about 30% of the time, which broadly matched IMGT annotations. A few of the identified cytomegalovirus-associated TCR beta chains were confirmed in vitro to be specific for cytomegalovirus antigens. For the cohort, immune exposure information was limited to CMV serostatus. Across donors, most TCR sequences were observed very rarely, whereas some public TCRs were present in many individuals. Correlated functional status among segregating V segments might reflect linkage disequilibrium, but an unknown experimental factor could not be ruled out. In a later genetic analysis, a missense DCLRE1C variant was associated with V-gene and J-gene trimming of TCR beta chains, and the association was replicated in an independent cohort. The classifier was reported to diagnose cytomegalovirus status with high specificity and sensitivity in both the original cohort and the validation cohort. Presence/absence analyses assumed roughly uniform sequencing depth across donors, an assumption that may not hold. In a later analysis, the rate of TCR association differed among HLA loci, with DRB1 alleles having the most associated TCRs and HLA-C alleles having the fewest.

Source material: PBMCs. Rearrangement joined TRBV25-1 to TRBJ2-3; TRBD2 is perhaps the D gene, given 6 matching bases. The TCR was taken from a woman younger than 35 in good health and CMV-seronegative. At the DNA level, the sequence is TGTGCCAGCAGTACCCCCGGGACTAGCACAGATACGCAGTATTTT. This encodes CASSTPGTSTDTQYF.